This record looks at one T cell receptor (beta chain) sequence and its context. Antigen unknown. Exclusion applied to patients with autoimmune disease history or systemic immunosuppression. The CDR3 spans 13 residues. CDR1 and CDR2 from the germline V gene are MGHDK and SYGVNS. V was trimmed by 4 bases and J by 4 bases, leaving 7 bases between them. Here immunoSEQ multiplex PCR was the method, and the copy in TCRdb shows in-frame clones only, minus some. The table has some 130,000 clones, just over 90% seen once; the top ten hold approximately 1.1%. The data originate from a study of OX40 agonist ivuxolimab in advanced cancers. Study background: Partial responses were achieved by three patients, of whom one had hepatocellular carcinoma and two had cutaneous melanoma. Study outcomes and limitations: Researchers report that CD8+ T cells had, on average, more expanded clones than CD4+. At 0.1 to 3.0 mg/kg and by week 6, clonal expansion occurred in CD4+ and CD8+ blood T cells.

The sequencing used CD4+ or CD8+ T cells sorted from blood, collected in a trial of the OX40 agonist ivuxolimab. The receptor was isolated from an adult with an advanced solid tumor such as melanoma, head and neck, liver or kidney cancer. The chain combines TRBV25-1 with TRBJ2-2; D gene uncertain. CDR3 DNA sequence: TGTGCCAGCAGTGTCTTTTTCACCGGGGAGCTGTTTTTT. Translated, it gives CASSVFFTGELFF.